This section outlines one T cell receptor beta chain sequence together with its context. This entry belongs to a study of shared T cell receptors in the human thymus. Here immunoSEQ multiplex PCR was the method, and the copy in TCRdb shows in-frame clones only, minus some. The sample includes roughly 710,000 clones, over 75% of them seen just once. These same data were also listed under a study on human thymus T cells. That work contributes: Resections from corrective heart surgery supplied the thymus tissue.

The sequencing input was thymocytes. The clonotype originates from a girl in the first two years of life with a congenital heart defect.

The CDR3 sequence: CASSYTQTGTGSYEQYF. DNA for the CDR3: TGTGCCAGCAGTTACACCCAGACAGGGACCGGCTCCTACGAGCAGTACTTC. This chain uses TRBV11-2 with TRBJ2-7; TRBD1 aligns across 7 bases. Germline CDR1 reads SGHAT; CDR2 reads FQNNGV. CDR3 size: 17 residues. The J segment lost 0 bases and the V segment lost 6 bases, leaving 14 bases of the junction unmatched. The variable domain in full, with the rest retrieved from reference TRBV11-2 and TRBJ2-7, is EAGVAQSPRYKIIEKRQSVAFWCNPISGHATLYWYQQILGQGPKLLIQFQNNGVVDDSQLPKDRFSAERLKGVDSTLKIQPAKLEDSAVYLCASSYTQTGTGSYEQYFGPGTRLTVT.